This is a list of T cell receptor beta chains from one sample in a study of OX40 agonist ivuxolimab in advanced cancers. Sequencing used immunoSEQ multiplex PCR; TCRdb keeps in-frame clones, though not all of them. The sample yields around 83,000 clones, over 75% seen once. Sequences were derived from CD4+ or CD8+ T cells sorted from blood, sampled in a trial of the OX40 agonist ivuxolimab. The receptors shown here come from an adult with an advanced solid tumor such as melanoma, head and neck, liver or kidney cancer. The CDR3 runs from the conserved cysteine through the conserved F or W. D genes are given only for firm matches. Size is stated for part of the rows, as once, few or many counts, or as a class when the clone is expanded.

V	J	D	size	DNA	CDR3
TRBV28	TRBJ2-7	-	-	TGTGCCAGCAGTTCCATAGGAGGGGGCTCCCCCTACGAGCAGTACTTC	CASSSIGGGSPYEQYF
TRBV7-3	TRBJ1-3	-	-	TGTGCCAGCAGCCTAGTGGGTCAGAGAAACACCATATATTTT	CASSLVGQRNTIYF
TRBV18	TRBJ2-1	-	-	TGTGCCAGCTCACCACGGGCGGATGAGCAGTTCTTC	CASSPRADEQFF
TRBV6-6	TRBJ1-1	-	-	TGTGCCAGCAGTGTACAAGACAATAAAGCTTTCTTT	CASSVQDNKAFF
TRBV10-1	TRBJ1-1	-	-	TGCGCCAGCAGTGAGTCGGGGTCAATGGGCACTGAAGCTTTCTTT	CASSESGSMGTEAFF
TRBV7-6	TRBJ1-1	-	-	TGTGCCAGCAGCTTAGCGGGGAGGGGCAGTGACACTGAAGCTTTCTTT	CASSLAGRGSDTEAFF
TRBV6-6	TRBJ1-5	-	-	TGTGCCAGCTCCACACACGGAAGTGGCCAGCCCCAGCATTTT	CASSTHGSGQPQHF
TRBV18	TRBJ1-1	-	-	TGTGCCAGCTCACCACCGGGGGGCGGCAGCATGGGAGGAACTTTCTTT	CASSPPGGGSMGGTFF
TRBV19	TRBJ2-2	-	few	TGTGCTACCCGGGGGTCGAGCACCGGGGAGCTGTTTTTT	CATRGSSTGELFF
TRBV9	TRBJ2-2	-	-	TGTGCCAGCAGCGTAGAAATTAGCAGGAACACCGGGGAGCTGTTTTTT	CASSVEISRNTGELFF
TRBV7-9	TRBJ1-2	-	-	TGTGCCAGCAGCTTAGGGAGCTGGCGAGATGGCTACACCTTC	CASSLGSWRDGYTF
TRBV30	TRBJ1-2	-	few	TGTGCCTGGAGCTGGAGGTATAACTATGGCTACACCTTC	CAWSWRYNYGYTF
TRBV6-1	TRBJ2-3	TRBD2	-	TGTGCCAGCGCACTAGCGGGAGGACCAGATACGCAGTATTTT	CASALAGGPDTQYF
TRBV7-9	TRBJ2-2	TRBD1	-	TGTGCCAGCAGCTCTCAACAGGGGCGGAGCACCGGGGAGCTGTTTTTT	CASSSQQGRSTGELFF
TRBV2	TRBJ2-1	TRBD2	once	TGTGCCAGCAGACTAGCGGGAGACAATGAGCAGTTCTTC	CASRLAGDNEQFF
TRBV19	TRBJ2-1	-	-	TGTGCCAGTAGTTCAGGACAAAAATACAATGAGCAGTTCTTC	CASSSGQKYNEQFF
TRBV6-5	TRBJ2-3	-	-	TGTGCCAGCAGTTACTCTAATGATAGAAATGAAGATACGCAGTATTTT	CASSYSNDRNEDTQYF
TRBV2	TRBJ2-5	TRBD1	-	TGTGCCAGCAGTCGACAGGGGGCGAACCAGTACTTC	CASSRQGANQYF
TRBV6-1	TRBJ2-3	-	-	TGTGCCAGCACCCCCCGAGCCACAGATACGCAGTATTTT	CASTPRATDTQYF
TRBV6-5	TRBJ2-1	TRBD2	-	TGTGCCAGCACTATATCGCGGGAGAATGAGCAGTTCTTC	CASTISRENEQFF